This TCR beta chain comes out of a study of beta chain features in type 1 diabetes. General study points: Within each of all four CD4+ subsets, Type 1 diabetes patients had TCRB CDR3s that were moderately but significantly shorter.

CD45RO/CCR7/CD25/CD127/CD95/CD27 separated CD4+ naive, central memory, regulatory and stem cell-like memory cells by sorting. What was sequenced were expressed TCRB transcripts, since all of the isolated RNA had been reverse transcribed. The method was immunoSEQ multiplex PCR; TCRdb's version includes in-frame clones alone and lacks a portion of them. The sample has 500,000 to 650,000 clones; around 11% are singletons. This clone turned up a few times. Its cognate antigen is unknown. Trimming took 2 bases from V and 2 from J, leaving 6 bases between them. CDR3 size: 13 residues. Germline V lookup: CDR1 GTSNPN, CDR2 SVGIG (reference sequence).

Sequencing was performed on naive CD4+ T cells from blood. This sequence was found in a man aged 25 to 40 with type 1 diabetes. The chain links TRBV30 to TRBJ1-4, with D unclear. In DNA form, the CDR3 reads TGTGCCTGGAGTCGGGTGACTAATGAAAAACTGTTTTTT. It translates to CAWSRVTNEKLFF.